This T cell receptor (beta chain) was found in a study of shared clonotypes between healthy human individuals. Study-level findings and limits: The generation probabilities recorded for non-shared clonotypes fell below those of clonotypes shared by all four donors.

Worth noting for this clone: The target antigen is unknown.

Measured with immunoSEQ multiplex PCR; TCRdb has only the in-frame clones, and not every one. This repertoire shows 2 million to 2.5 million clones, just over 90% found once; its top ten account for 0.39%. The V end lost 11 bases, the J end lost 5 bases, and 16 bases lay between the germline ends. Germline V gives CDR1 MDHEN, CDR2 SYDVKM. This CDR3 contains 12 residues. The sequence derives from a man between 18 and 35 years old in good health. Some clones in this sample may be carry-over from other donors' samples. The V gene is TRBV28, the J gene TRBJ2-7; D not resolved. Sequencing was carried out using naive CD4+ T cells from PBMCs. Specified subset: CD45RA+ positively selected. This CDR3 is CAVHRVPHEQYF. CDR3 bases: TGTGCCGTTCATAGGGTCCCCCACGAGCAGTACTTC.